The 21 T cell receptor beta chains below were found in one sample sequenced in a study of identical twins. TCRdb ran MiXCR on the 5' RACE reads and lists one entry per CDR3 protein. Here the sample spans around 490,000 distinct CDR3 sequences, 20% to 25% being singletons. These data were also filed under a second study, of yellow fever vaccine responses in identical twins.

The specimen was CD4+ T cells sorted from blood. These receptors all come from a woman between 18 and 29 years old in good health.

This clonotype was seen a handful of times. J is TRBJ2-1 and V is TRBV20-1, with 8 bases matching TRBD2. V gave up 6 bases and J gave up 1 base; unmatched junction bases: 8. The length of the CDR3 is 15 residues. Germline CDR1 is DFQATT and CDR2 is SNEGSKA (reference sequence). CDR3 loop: CSAGGGDASYNEQFF. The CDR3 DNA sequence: TGCAGTGCCGGGGGGGGGGACGCTTCCTACAATGAGCAGTTCTTC.

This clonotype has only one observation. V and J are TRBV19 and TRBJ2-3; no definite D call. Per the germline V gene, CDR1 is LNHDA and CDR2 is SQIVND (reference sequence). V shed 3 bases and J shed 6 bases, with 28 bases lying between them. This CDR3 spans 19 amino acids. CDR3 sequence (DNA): TGTGCCAGTAGTATCCTTGGTGGGCACACCTCATGGGGATTGGATACGCAGTATTTT. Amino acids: CASSILGGHTSWGLDTQYF.

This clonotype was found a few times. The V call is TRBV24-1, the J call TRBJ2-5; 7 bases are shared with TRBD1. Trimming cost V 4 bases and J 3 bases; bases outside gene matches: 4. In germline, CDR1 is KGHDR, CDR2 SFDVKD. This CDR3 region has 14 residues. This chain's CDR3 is CATSDPTGKETQYF. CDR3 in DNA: TGTGCCACCAGTGACCCGACAGGGAAAGAGACCCAGTACTTC.

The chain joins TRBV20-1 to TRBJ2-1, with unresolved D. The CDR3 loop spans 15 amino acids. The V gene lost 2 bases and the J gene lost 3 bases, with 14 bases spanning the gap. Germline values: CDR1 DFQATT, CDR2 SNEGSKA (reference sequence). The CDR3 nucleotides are TGCAGTGCTAGATTTAGAGCAGATTTCTACAATGAGCAGTTCTTC. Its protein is CSARFRADFYNEQFF.

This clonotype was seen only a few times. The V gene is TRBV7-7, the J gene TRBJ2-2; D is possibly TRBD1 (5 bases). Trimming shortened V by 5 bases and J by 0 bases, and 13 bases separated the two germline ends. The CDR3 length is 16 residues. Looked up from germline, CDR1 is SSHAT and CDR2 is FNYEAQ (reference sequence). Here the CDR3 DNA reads TGTGCCAGCAGCCCCAGACAGAACGCGAACACCGGGGAGCTGTTTTTT. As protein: CASSPRQNANTGELFF.

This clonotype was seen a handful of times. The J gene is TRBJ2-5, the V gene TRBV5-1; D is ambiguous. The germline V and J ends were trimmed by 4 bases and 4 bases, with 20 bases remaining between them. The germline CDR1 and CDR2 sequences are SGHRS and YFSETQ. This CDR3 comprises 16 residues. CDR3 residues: CASSGGLHSGVETQYF. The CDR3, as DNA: TGCGCCAGCAGCGGTGGCCTTCATAGTGGGGTAGAGACCCAGTACTTC.

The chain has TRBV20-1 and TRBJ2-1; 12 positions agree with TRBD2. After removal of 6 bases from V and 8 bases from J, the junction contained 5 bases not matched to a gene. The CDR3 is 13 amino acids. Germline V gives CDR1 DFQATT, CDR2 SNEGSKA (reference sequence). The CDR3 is CSARLAGDDEQFF. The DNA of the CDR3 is TGCAGTGCCCGACTAGCGGGAGACGATGAGCAGTTCTTC.

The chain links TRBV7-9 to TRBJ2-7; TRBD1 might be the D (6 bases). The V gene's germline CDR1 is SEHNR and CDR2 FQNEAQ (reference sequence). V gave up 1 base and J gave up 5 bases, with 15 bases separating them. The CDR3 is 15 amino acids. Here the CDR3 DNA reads TGTGCCAGCAGCTTAGGTCTTGGCAGGGGCGACGAGCAGTACTTC. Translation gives CASSLGLGRGDEQYF.

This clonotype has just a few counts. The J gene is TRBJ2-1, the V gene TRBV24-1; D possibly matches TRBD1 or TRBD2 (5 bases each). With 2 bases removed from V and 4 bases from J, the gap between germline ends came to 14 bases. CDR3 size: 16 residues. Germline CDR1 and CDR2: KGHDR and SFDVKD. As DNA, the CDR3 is TGTGCCACCAGTGATTCAACCGGGACGAATTACAATGAGCAGTTCTTC. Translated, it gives CATSDSTGTNYNEQFF.

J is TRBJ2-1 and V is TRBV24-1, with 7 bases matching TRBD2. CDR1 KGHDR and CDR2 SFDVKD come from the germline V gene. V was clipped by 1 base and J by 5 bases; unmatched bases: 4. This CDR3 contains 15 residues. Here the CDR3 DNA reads TGTGCCACCAGTGATTTCGGACGGGAGGACAATGAGCAGTTCTTC. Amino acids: CATSDFGREDNEQFF.

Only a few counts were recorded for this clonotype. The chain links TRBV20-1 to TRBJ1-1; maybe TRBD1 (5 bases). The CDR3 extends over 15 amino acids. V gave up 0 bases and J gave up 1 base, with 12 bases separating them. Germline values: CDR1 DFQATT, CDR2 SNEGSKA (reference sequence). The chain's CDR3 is CSARDQQGRNTEAFF. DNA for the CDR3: TGCAGTGCTAGAGATCAGCAGGGAAGGAACACTGAAGCTTTCTTT.

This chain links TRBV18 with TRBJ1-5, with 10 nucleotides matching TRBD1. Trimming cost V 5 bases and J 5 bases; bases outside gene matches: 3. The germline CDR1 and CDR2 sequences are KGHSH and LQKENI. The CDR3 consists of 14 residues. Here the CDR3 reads CASSLTGGDQPQHF. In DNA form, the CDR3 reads TGTGCCAGCTCATTGACAGGGGGCGATCAGCCCCAGCATTTT.

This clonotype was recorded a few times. The CDR3 protein is CSAGLAGGPNEQFF. CDR3 DNA: TGCAGTGCTGGGCTAGCGGGGGGGCCTAATGAGCAGTTCTTC. The V call is TRBV20-1, the J call TRBJ2-1, with 12 nucleotides matching TRBD2. CDR1 and CDR2 from the germline V gene are DFQATT and SNEGSKA (reference sequence). The junction had 6 bases not matched to a gene; V was cut back by 5 bases and J by 7 bases. The CDR3 is 14 amino acids.

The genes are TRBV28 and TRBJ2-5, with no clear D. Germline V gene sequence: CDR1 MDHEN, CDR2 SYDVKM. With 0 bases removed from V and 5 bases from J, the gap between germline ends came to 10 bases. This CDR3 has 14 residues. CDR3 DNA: TGTGCCAGCAGTTTATGGCAAACGTCGGAGACCCAGTACTTC. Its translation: CASSLWQTSETQYF. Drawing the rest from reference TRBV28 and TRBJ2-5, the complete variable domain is DVKVTQSSRYLVKRTGEKVFLECVQDMDHENMFWYRQDPGLGLRLIYFSYDVKMKEKGDIPEGYSVSREKKERFSLILESASTNQTSMYLCASSLWQTSETQYFGPGTRLLVL.

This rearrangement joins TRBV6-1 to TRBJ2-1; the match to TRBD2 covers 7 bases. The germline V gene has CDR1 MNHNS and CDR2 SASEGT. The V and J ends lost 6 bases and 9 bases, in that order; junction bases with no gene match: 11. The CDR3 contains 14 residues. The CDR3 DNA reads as TGTGCCAGCAGAGAGGCGGGAGAAGTGGGTGAGCAGTTCTTC. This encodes CASREAGEVGEQFF.

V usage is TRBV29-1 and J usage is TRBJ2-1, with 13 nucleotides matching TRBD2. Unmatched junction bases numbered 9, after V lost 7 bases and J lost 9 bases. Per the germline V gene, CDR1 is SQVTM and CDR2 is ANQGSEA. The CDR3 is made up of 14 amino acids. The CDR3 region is CSAPLAGGPVEQFF. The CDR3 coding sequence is TGCAGCGCCCCACTAGCGGGGGGGCCGGTTGAGCAGTTCTTC.

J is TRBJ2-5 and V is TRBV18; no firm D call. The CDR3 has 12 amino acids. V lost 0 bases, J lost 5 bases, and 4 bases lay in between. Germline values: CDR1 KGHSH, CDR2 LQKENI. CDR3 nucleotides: TGTGCCAGCTCACCACCGAGGGAGACCCAGTACTTC. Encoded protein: CASSPPRETQYF.

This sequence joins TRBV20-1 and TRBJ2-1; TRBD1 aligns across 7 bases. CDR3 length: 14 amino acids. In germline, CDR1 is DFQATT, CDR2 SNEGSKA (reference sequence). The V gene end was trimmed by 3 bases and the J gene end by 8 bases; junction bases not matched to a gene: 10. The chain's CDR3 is CSARGRGSGDEQFF. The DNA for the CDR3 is TGCAGTGCTAGGGGCAGGGGGAGTGGGGATGAGCAGTTCTTC.

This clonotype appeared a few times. The CDR3: CASSIGRPNTEAFF. The CDR3 bases are TGTGCCAGTAGTATAGGCCGGCCGAACACTGAAGCTTTCTTT. The J gene is TRBJ1-1, the V gene TRBV19; D unresolved. Between the trimmed V and J ends, which lost 1 base and 1 base, there was a span of 7 bases. The V gene's germline CDR1 is LNHDA and CDR2 SQIVND (reference sequence). The CDR3 extends over 14 amino acids.

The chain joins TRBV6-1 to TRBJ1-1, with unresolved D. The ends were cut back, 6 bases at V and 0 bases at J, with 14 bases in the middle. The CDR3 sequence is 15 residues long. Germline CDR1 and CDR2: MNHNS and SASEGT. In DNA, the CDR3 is TGTGCCAGCAGCCGGTTATTCCGTATGAACACTGAAGCTTTCTTT. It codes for CASSRLFRMNTEAFF.

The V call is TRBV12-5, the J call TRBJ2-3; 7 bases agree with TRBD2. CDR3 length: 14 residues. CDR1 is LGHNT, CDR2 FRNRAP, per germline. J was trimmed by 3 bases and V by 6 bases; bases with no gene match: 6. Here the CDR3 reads CASGEDGRTDTQYF. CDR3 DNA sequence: TGTGCTAGTGGCGAGGACGGGAGGACAGATACGCAGTATTTT.